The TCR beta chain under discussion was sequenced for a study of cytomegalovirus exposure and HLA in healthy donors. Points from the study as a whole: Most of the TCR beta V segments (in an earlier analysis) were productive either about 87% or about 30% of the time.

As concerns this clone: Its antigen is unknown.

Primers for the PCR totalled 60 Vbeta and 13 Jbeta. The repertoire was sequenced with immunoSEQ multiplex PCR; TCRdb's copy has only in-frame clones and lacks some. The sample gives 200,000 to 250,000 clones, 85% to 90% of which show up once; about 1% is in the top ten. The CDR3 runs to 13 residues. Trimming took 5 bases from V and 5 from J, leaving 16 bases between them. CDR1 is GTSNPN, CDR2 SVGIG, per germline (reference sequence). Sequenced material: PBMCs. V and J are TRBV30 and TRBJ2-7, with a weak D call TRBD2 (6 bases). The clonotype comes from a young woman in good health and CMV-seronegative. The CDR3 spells CAWGLPGGNEQYF. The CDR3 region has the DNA TGTGCCTGGGGACTCCCCGGAGGGAACGAGCAGTACTTC.